Below are 20 T cell receptor beta chains sequenced from a single sample in a study of blood T cell repertoires in COVID-19. TCRdb's table, derived via immunoSEQ multiplex PCR, lists solely in-frame clones and lacks some. The data show roughly 68,000 clones, around 80% seen once. The specimen sequenced was peripheral blood. The receptors stem from a human donor in a cohort sampled during active COVID-19.

V usage is TRBV28 and J usage is TRBJ1-5, with D tentatively TRBD1 (6 bases). CDR1 is MDHEN and CDR2 is SYDVKM in the germline V gene. This CDR3 has 15 residues. V gave up 7 bases and J gave up 5 bases, with 18 bases separating them. For the CDR3, the DNA is TGTGCCAGCACTATAAGTATGGGACAATATCAGCCCCAGCATTTT. Protein product: CASTISMGQYQPQHF.

V and J are TRBV4-1 and TRBJ1-5, with D unclear. CDR3 size: 16 residues. Looked up from germline, CDR1 is MGHRA and CDR2 is YSYEKL. Trimming shortened V by 0 bases and J by 4 bases, and 13 bases separated the two germline ends. Written as DNA, the CDR3 is TGCGCCAGCAGCCAAGATATTGTGTCGGTTAATCAGCCCCAGCATTTT. This translates into CASSQDIVSVNQPQHF.

This chain connects TRBV28 to TRBJ1-5, with D hard to call. Trimming removed 10 bases at V and 2 bases at J, with 15 bases between. The germline V gene encodes CDR1 MDHEN and CDR2 SYDVKM. This CDR3 has 14 amino acids. CDR3 protein: CATRSPPGNQPQHF. The DNA of the CDR3 is TGTGCCACCCGAAGCCCCCCTGGCAATCAGCCCCAGCATTTT.

This clone was detected only once. The CDR3: CASSLTGFETEAFF. The CDR3 DNA sequence: TGTGCCAGCAGCCTAACAGGGTTTGAGACTGAAGCTTTCTTT. The chain uses TRBV5-6 and TRBJ1-1; TRBD1 might be the D (6 bases). Germline V gives CDR1 SGHDT, CDR2 YYEEEE. CDR3 length: 14 residues. Trimming shortened V by 4 bases and J by 5 bases, and 15 bases separated the two germline ends. The full variable domain, completed using reference TRBV5-6 and TRBJ1-1, is DAGVTQSPTHLIKTRGQQVTLRCSPKSGHDTVSWYQQALGQGPQFIFQYYEEEERQRGNFPDRFSGHQFPNYSSELNVNALLLGDSALYLCASSLTGFETEAFFGQGTRLTVV.

The V gene is TRBV20-1, the J gene TRBJ2-5; TRBD2 might be the D (5 bases). The germline gives CDR1 DFQATT, CDR2 SNEGSKA (reference sequence). Trimming cost V 3 bases and J 1 base, with 12 bases left between them. This CDR3 region has 14 residues. The CDR3 bases are TGCAGTGCTAGTGGAGGTTACCCCCAAGAGACCCAGTACTTC. Amino acids: CSASGGYPQETQYF.

The gene calls are TRBV2 and TRBJ1-5; no clear D gene. CDR3 length: 16 residues. Trimming left V 4 bases short and J 0 bases short, with 13 bases between. CDR1 SNHLY and CDR2 FYNNEI come from the germline V gene. CDR3 protein: CASSGAELYSNQPQHF. The CDR3 nucleotides are TGTGCCAGCAGTGGGGCAGAGCTCTATAGCAATCAGCCCCAGCATTTT.

This clone was seen once. V and J are TRBV5-6 and TRBJ2-3; 12 bases line up with TRBD1. CDR1 and CDR2 (germline): SGHDT, YYEEEE. This CDR3 comprises 15 residues. After removal of 4 bases from V and 4 bases from J, the junction contained 4 bases not matched to a gene. The CDR3 here is CASSRGQGASDTQYF. The DNA of the CDR3 is TGTGCCAGCAGCCGGGGACAGGGGGCCTCAGATACGCAGTATTTT. Based on the CDR3 plus reference TRBV5-6 and TRBJ2-3, the full variable domain is DAGVTQSPTHLIKTRGQQVTLRCSPKSGHDTVSWYQQALGQGPQFIFQYYEEEERQRGNFPDRFSGHQFPNYSSELNVNALLLGDSALYLCASSRGQGASDTQYFGPGTRLTVL.

V is TRBV11-2 and J is TRBJ1-1; no clear D. With 4 bases removed from V and 11 bases from J, the gap between germline ends came to 17 bases. The CDR3 consists of 13 residues. Germline V CDR1 and CDR2: SGHAT, FQNNGV. The CDR3 sequence: CASSSGPGGWAFF. The CDR3 nucleotides are TGTGCCAGCAGCTCAGGACCCGGAGGCTGGGCTTTCTTT.

CDR3 nucleotide sequence: TGTGCCAGCAGCTCCCAGGTACTAGCGGGAGGAGGCAATGAGCAGTTCTTC. It codes for CASSSQVLAGGGNEQFF. J is TRBJ2-1 and V is TRBV7-2, with 12 bases lining up with TRBD2. The trim removed 4 bases at V and 6 bases at J, leaving 10 bases unmatched. The germline V gene encodes CDR1 SGHTA and CDR2 FQGNSA. CDR3 length equals 17 residues.

The CDR3 here is CASSEAGQGYEKLFF. In DNA form, the CDR3 reads TGTGCCAGCAGCGAAGCGGGACAGGGATATGAAAAACTGTTTTTT. The V and J genes are TRBV7-9 and TRBJ1-4; 9 bases agree with TRBD1. V lost 5 bases to trimming and J lost 6 bases; unmatched junction nucleotides: 7. The CDR3 spans 15 residues. Germline V gene sequence: CDR1 SEHNR, CDR2 FQNEAQ (reference sequence). Filled out from reference TRBV7-9 and TRBJ1-4, the complete variable domain reads DTGVSQNPRHKITKRGQNVTFRCDPISEHNRLYWYRQTLGQGPEFLTYFQNEAQLEKSRLLSDRFSAERPKGSFSTLEIQRTEQGDSAMYLCASSEAGQGYEKLFFGSGTQLSVL.

This chain joins TRBV6-5 and TRBJ1-2; possibly TRBD1 for D (5 bases). The CDR3 length is 14 residues. In germline, CDR1 is MNHEY, CDR2 SVGAGI. V dropped 3 bases and J dropped 2 bases, with 10 bases sitting between them. This CDR3 reads CASSYSTANYGYTF. CDR3 nucleotides: TGTGCCAGCAGTTATTCGACAGCCAACTATGGCTACACCTTC.

The V call is TRBV7-9, the J call TRBJ1-5; 8 bases line up with TRBD1. This CDR3 has 15 residues. The trim removed 4 bases at V and 4 bases at J, leaving 6 bases unmatched. The germline V gene encodes CDR1 SEHNR and CDR2 FQNEAQ (reference sequence). The CDR3 DNA sequence: TGTGCCAGCAGCTCCGGACAGGGAGGGAATCAGCCCCAGCATTTT. Translating gives CASSSGQGGNQPQHF.

The chain links TRBV27 to TRBJ2-3; 8 bases map to TRBD2. CDR3 size: 15 residues. From germline, CDR1 is MNHEY and CDR2 SMNVEV (reference sequence). V was clipped by 6 bases and J by 4 bases; unmatched bases: 9. CDR3 sequence: CASSRGLVLADTQYF. CDR3 sequence (DNA): TGTGCCAGCAGCCGGGGACTAGTACTCGCAGATACGCAGTATTTT.

The CDR3 loop reads CATSREPVNEAFF. The CDR3 DNA sequence: TGTGCCACCAGCAGAGAGCCGGTAAATGAAGCTTTCTTT. The J gene is TRBJ1-1, the V gene TRBV15; the D is unclear. This CDR3 contains 13 residues. Germline V CDR1 and CDR2: LNHNV, YYDKDF (reference sequence). Trimming pared 0 bases from V and 7 bases from J, leaving 9 bases between.

V is TRBV13 and J is TRBJ2-5; 12 bases align to TRBD2. Germline CDR1 reads PRHDT; CDR2 reads FYEKMQ (reference sequence). The CDR3 runs to 16 residues. V shed 4 bases, J shed 2 bases, and the junction held 5 bases outside the gene matches. The CDR3 sequence: CASSSSSGREQETQYF. CDR3 in DNA: TGTGCCAGCAGCTCCTCTAGCGGGAGGGAACAAGAGACCCAGTACTTC.

This clone rates as medium-sized. The rearrangement uses TRBV6-5 and TRBJ2-7; 8 bases are shared with TRBD1. The junction had 3 bases not matched to a gene; V was cut back by 6 bases and J by 5 bases. Germline loops: CDR1 MNHEY, CDR2 SVGAGI. The CDR3 has 12 amino acids. The CDR3 region is CASRWDRNEQYF. The CDR3 nucleotides read TGTGCCAGCAGATGGGACAGGAACGAGCAGTACTTC.

The chain carries TRBV19 and TRBJ2-2, with 7 positions matching TRBD1. The V gene's germline CDR1 is LNHDA and CDR2 SQIVND (reference sequence). The junction had 14 bases not matched to a gene; V was cut back by 8 bases and J by 5 bases. The CDR3 consists of 16 residues. CDR3 sequence: CASLQGWSFGTGELFF. In nucleotides, the CDR3 is TGTGCCAGTTTACAGGGGTGGTCCTTTGGGACCGGGGAGCTGTTTTTT.

This chain uses TRBV28 with TRBJ2-7, with a possible D match to TRBD2 (5 bases). The CDR3 is 13 residues long. V shed 2 bases and J shed 4 bases, with 9 bases lying between them. Germline V gene sequence: CDR1 MDHEN, CDR2 SYDVKM. The CDR3: CASSLLPGYEQYF. For the CDR3, the DNA is TGTGCCAGCAGTTTACTCCCGGGGTACGAGCAGTACTTC.

The V call is TRBV7-8, the J call TRBJ2-3; weak D call: TRBD1 (7 bases). CDR1 SGHVS and CDR2 FQNEAQ come from the germline V gene. The germline V and J ends were trimmed by 5 bases and 2 bases, with 17 bases remaining between them. The CDR3 totals 16 residues. The CDR3 here is CASSASRGTVTDTQYF. The DNA for the CDR3 is TGTGCCAGCAGCGCCTCTCGGGGGACAGTCACAGATACGCAGTATTTT. Full variable domain (remainder filled in from reference TRBV7-8 and TRBJ2-3): GAGVSQSPRYKVAKRGQDVALRCDPISGHVSLFWYQQALGQGPEFLTYFQNEAQLDKSGLPSDRFFAERPEGSVSTLKIQRTQQEDSAVYLCASSASRGTVTDTQYFGPGTRLTVL.

The chain joins TRBV21-1 to TRBJ2-1; the D call TRBD2 from the table was never checked on the DNA. TRBV21-1 is given as a pseudogene. The CDR3 loop spans 14 amino acids. The CDR3 coding sequence is TGTGCCAGCCCCGGGACTAGTCACTACAATGAGCAGTTCTTC. Protein sequence: CASPGTSHYNEQFF.